This T cell receptor beta chain stems from a study of T cell clones after liver transplantation. Study summary: A pre-transplant mixed lymphocyte reaction with TCRbeta sequencing defined graft-donor-reactive clones followed in post-transplant blood.

The table came from immunoSEQ multiplex PCR; TCRdb's copy has only in-frame clones and leaves some out. Among tens of thousands of clones listed, 70% to 75% were seen once. This clone was counted only a few times. V was pared by 6 bases and J by 1 base, with 9 bases between. Germline values: CDR1 ENHRY, CDR2 SYGVKD. The CDR3 is 13 amino acids. The V call is TRBV10-3, the J call TRBJ1-1; tentative D call: TRBD1 (6 bases). The sample consisted of CD4+ T cells from blood, taken before liver transplant. The sequence derives from a human donor who received a liver transplant. The CDR3 DNA follows: TGTGCCATCAGCTCGGACAGGAACACTGAAGCTTTCTTT. It is translated as CAISSDRNTEAFF.